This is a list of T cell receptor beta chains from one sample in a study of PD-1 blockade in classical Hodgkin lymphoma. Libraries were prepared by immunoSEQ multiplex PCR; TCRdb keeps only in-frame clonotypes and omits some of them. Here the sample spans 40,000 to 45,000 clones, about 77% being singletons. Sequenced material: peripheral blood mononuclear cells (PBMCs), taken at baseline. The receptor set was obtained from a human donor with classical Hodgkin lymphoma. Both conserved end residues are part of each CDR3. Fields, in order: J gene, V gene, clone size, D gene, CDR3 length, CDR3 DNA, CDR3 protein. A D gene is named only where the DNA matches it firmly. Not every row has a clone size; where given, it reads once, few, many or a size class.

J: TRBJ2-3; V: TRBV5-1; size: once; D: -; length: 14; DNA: TGCGCCAGCTCCACCGGGGGCACCACAGATACGCAGTATTTT; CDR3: CASSTGGTTDTQYF
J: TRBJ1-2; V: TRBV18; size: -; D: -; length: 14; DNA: TGTGCCAGCTCACCAGAAGTCTCCGCCTATGGCTACACCTTC; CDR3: CASSPEVSAYGYTF
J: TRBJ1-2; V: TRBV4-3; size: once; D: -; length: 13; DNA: TGCGCCAGCAGCCAACCGGGTTTAGGGGGCTACACCTTC; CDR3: CASSQPGLGGYTF
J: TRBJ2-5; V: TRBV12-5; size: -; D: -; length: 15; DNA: TGTGCTAGTGGTTTGGTAATGCGTACTGGGGAGACCCAGTACTTC; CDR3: CASGLVMRTGETQYF
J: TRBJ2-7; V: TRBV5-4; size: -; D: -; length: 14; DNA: TGTGCCAGCAGCTGGGGACCAGGCTCCTACGAGCAGTACTTC; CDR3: CASSWGPGSYEQYF
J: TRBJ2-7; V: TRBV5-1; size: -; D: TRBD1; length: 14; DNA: TGCGCCAGCAGCTTGCCGACAGGGATCAACGAGCAGTACTTC; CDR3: CASSLPTGINEQYF
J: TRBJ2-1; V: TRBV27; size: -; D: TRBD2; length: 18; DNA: TGTGCCAGCAGTTTATATTTGGGGACTAGGGGGTATGGCAATGAGCAGTTCTTC; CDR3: CASSLYLGTRGYGNEQFF
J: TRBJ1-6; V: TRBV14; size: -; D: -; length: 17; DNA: TGTGCCAGCAGCCAAGATCCCAGGGCCCCCTATAATTCACCCCTCCACTTT; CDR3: CASSQDPRAPYNSPLHF
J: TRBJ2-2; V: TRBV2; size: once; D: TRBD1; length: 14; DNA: TGTGCCAGCTCCCGGGACAGGAACACCGGGGAGCTGTTTTTT; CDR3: CASSRDRNTGELFF
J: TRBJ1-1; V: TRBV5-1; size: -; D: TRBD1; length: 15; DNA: TGCGCCAGCAGCGCCGGGACAGGGATGGGGACTGAAGCTTTCTTT; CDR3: CASSAGTGMGTEAFF
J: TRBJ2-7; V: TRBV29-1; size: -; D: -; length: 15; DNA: TGCAGCGTTGAAGTCCCGACTAGGAAAAAGAACGAGCAGTACTTC; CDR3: CSVEVPTRKKNEQYF
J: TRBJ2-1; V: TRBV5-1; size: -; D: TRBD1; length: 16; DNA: TGCGCCAGCAGCTTGGCGACCGGACAGGGAGCCAATGAGCAGTTCTTC; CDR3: CASSLATGQGANEQFF
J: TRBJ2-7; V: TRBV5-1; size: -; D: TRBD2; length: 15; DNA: TGCGCCAGCAGCTTTGGGCGCGGGGGGGCCTACGAGCAGTACTTC; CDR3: CASSFGRGGAYEQYF
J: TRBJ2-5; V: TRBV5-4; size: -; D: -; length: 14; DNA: TGTGCCAGCAGCTCGAAGGATTCCGGGGAGACCCAGTACTTC; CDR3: CASSSKDSGETQYF
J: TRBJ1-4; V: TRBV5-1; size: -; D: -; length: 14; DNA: TGCGCCAGCCGATTACAGGCAGCGGGGGAAAAACTGTTTTTT; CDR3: CASRLQAAGEKLFF
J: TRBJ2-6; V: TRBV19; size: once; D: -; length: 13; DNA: TGTGCCAGTAGTATCCGGCAGGGGAGCGTCCTGACTTTC; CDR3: CASSIRQGSVLTF
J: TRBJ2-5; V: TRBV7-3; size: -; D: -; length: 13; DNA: TGTGCCAGCTGCAGGGGACTCGGAGAGACCCAGTACTTC; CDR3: CASCRGLGETQYF
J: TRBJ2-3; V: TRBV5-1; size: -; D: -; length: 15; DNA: TGCGCCAGCAGCAACGAGGGGCGGAGCTTCGATACGCAGTATTTT; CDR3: CASSNEGRSFDTQYF
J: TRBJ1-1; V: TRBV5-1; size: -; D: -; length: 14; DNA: TGCGCCAGCAGCTTGGGGGGACCAGGGACTGAAGCTTTCTTT; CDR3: CASSLGGPGTEAFF
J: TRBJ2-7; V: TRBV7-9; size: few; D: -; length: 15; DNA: TGTGCCAGCAGCTTGAAGAAACCACTCTCCTACGAGCAGTACTTC; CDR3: CASSLKKPLSYEQYF
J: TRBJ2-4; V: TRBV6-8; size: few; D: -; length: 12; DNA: TGTGCCGTACGGGGGATGGGGAACATTCAGTACTTC; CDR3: CAVRGMGNIQYF
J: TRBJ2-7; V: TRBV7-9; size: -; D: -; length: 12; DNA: TGTGCCAGCAGCCCCGGGACTTACGAGCAGTACTTC; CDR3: CASSPGTYEQYF
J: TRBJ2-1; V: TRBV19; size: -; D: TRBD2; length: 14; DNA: TGTGCCAGTAAGCGGGGGCCCTCAGACAATGAGCAGTTCTTC; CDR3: CASKRGPSDNEQFF
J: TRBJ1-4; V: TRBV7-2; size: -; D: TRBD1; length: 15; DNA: TGTGCCAGCAGCTCCATCGGGGACAGGGGGGAAAAACTGTTTTTT; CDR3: CASSSIGDRGEKLFF
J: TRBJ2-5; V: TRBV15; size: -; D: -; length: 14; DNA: TGTGCCACCAGCAGAGATGTCAGCCAAGAGACCCAGTACTTC; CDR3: CATSRDVSQETQYF
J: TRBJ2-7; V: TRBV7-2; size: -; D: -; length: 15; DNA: TGTGCCAGCAGCCCTGCGGAGGGATATGACGGCGAGCAGTACTTC; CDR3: CASSPAEGYDGEQYF
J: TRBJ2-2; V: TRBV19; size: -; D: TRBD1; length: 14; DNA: TGTGCCAGTAGTATGGGACAGGAGACCGGGGAGCTGTTTTTT; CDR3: CASSMGQETGELFF
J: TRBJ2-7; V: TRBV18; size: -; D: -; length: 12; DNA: TGTGCCAGCTCCCCCCCCGTATACGAGCAGTACTTC; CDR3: CASSPPVYEQYF
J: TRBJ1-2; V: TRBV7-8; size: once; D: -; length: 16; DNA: TGTGCCAGCAGCTTCGAGAGCGGCAGGGAAGCCTATGGCTACACCTTC; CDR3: CASSFESGREAYGYTF
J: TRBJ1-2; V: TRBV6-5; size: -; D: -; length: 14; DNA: TGTGCCAGCAGTGCCCGAGGGGGGACCTATGGCTACACCTTC; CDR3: CASSARGGTYGYTF
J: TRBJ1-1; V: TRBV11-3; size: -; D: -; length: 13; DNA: TGTGCCAGCAGCTTAGAGGGGAGCACTGAAGCTTTCTTT; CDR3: CASSLEGSTEAFF
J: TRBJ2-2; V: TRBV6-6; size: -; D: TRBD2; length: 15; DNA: TGTGCCAGCAGTTCGACTAGCGGGAACACCGGGGAGCTGTTTTTT; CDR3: CASSSTSGNTGELFF
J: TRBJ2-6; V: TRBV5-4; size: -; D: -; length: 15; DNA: TGTGCCAGCAGCTCCCCCGGCTCTGGGGCCAACGTCCTGACTTTC; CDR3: CASSSPGSGANVLTF
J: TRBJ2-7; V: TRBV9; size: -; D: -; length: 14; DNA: TGTGCCAGCAGCCCCAGACTGGACTCCTACGAGCAGTACTTC; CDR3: CASSPRLDSYEQYF
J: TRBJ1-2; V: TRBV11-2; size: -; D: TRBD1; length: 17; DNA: TGTGCCAGCAGCCCAGTCCCGGGACAGGGGGCGTTGGATGGCTACACCTTC; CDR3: CASSPVPGQGALDGYTF
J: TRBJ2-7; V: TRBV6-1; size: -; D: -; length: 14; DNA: TGTGCCAGCAGTGAAGTCGACTCCCGTCACGAGCAGTACTTC; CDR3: CASSEVDSRHEQYF
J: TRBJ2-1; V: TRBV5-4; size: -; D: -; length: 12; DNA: TGTGCCAGCAGCGCACCGGGAAATGAGCAGTTCTTC; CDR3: CASSAPGNEQFF
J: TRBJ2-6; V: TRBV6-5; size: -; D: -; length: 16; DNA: TGTGCCAGCAGTTCTCGGAGCCTCGGAGGGGCCAACGTCCTGACTTTC; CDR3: CASSSRSLGGANVLTF
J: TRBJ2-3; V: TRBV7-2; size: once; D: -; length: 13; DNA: TGTGCCAGCAGCTTAGTGACTAATGAGGCGCAGTATTTT; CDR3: CASSLVTNEAQYF
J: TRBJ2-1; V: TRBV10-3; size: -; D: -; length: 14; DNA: TGTGCCATCAGTGGGCCTCGTGGCAACAATGAGCAGTTCTTC; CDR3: CAISGPRGNNEQFF
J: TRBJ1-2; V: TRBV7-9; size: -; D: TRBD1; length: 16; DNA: TGTGCCAGCAGCTTAGCGCCCCGACAGGGTCGAACTGGCTACACCTTC; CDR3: CASSLAPRQGRTGYTF
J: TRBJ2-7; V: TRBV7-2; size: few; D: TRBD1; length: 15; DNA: TGTGCCAGCAGCCGAGCCGGGACAGGGGGGTACGAGCAGTACTTC; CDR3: CASSRAGTGGYEQYF
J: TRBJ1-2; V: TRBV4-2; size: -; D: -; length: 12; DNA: TGTGCCAGCAGCCAAGATTCCGGGGGCAAGGCCTTC; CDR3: CASSQDSGGKAF
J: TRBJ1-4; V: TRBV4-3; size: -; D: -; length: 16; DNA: TGCGCCAGCAGCCAAGGGGGAGGGAGGCGTAATGAAAAACTGTTTTTT; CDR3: CASSQGGGRRNEKLFF
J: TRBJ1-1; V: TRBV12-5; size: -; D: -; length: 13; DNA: TGTGCTAGTGGGGGGACCCCGGGAACTGAAGCTTTCTTT; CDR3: CASGGTPGTEAFF
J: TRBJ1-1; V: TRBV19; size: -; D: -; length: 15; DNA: TGTGCCAGTAGCCCCAAAGGGGGGGCTGGGACTGAAGCTTTCTTT; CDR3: CASSPKGGAGTEAFF
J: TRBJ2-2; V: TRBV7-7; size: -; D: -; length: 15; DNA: TGTGCCAGCAGCCCGAAGAGGGGGGGCACCGGGGAGCTGTTTTTT; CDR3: CASSPKRGGTGELFF
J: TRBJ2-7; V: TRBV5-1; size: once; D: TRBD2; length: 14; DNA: TGCGCCAGCAACCTGGGGACTAGCTCTATCGAGCAGTACTTC; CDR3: CASNLGTSSIEQYF
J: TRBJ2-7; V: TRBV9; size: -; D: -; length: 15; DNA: TGTGCCAGCAGCGTAGGGAATAGACCCACGCACGAGCAGTACTTC; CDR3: CASSVGNRPTHEQYF
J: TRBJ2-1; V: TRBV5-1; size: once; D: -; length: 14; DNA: TGCGCCAGCAGCTTGGCCCGCGGCCACAATGAGCAGTTCTTC; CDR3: CASSLARGHNEQFF